This is a list of T cell receptor beta chains from one sample in a study of blood T cell repertoires in COVID-19. Using immunoSEQ multiplex PCR, the repertoire was profiled, and TCRdb retains in-frame clones only, with some absent. The sample holds about 130,000 clones, about 93% seen once. The sample consisted of peripheral blood. All receptors come from a man aged 50-59 years with COVID-19, enrolled during active disease. Both conserved end residues are part of each CDR3.

TRBV7-2	TRBJ2-3	CASSLASGSTDTQYF
TRBV7-9	TRBJ2-5	CASSLSGRVLTQYF
TRBV3-1/TRBV3-2	TRBJ2-3	CASSQEASGTSTDTQYF
TRBV11-2	TRBJ1-6	CASSLLAGNSPLHF
TRBV9	TRBJ2-2	CASSVELAGVVGTGELFF
TRBV29-1	TRBJ2-5	CSAQRSGGETQYF
TRBV9	TRBJ1-2	CASSGGPYGYTF
TRBV4-1	TRBJ2-5	CASSQAPGGETQYF
TRBV27	TRBJ2-7	CASSPGLAGREQYF
TRBV7-3	TRBJ1-1	CASSLMTLYGGTEAFF
TRBV7-9	TRBJ2-1	CASSLTASVGEQFF
TRBV5-1	TRBJ1-1	CASSRGATSTEAFF
TRBV15	TRBJ2-5	CATSSGETQYF
TRBV7-9	TRBJ2-5	CASSPGTGGETQYF
TRBV29-1	TRBJ2-5	CSVDISRETQYF
TRBV9	TRBJ2-3	CASSLSGTSGRPTDTQYF
TRBV19	TRBJ1-2	CASSIGGQGNYGYTF
TRBV15	TRBJ2-3	CATRGRGGDTQYF
TRBV5-6	TRBJ1-5	CASSLSAGGGQPQHF
TRBV9	TRBJ2-5	CASSVSGKTQYF
TRBV3-1/TRBV3-2	TRBJ1-4	CASSQDHIRGEKLFF
TRBV29-1	TRBJ2-6	CSVPRTGISGANVLTF
TRBV5-4	TRBJ2-7	CASSVGQGSWKQYF
TRBV5-4	TRBJ2-5	CASSRNREFETQYF
TRBV18	TRBJ2-5	CASSPTVLAGGPRQETQYF
TRBV5-1	TRBJ1-4	CASSGATTNEKLFF
TRBV4-3	TRBJ2-7	CASSQGLGYEQYF
TRBV3-1/TRBV3-2	TRBJ1-5	CASSQDGRANQPQHF
TRBV28	TRBJ2-2	CASSTASGTNTGELFF
TRBV7-2	TRBJ2-1	CASSRAGRTYNEQFF
TRBV15	TRBJ2-3	CATSRERLGTITVHTQYF
TRBV12-3/TRBV12-4	TRBJ2-1	CASRLAGVEFF
TRBV11-2	TRBJ2-7	CASSLQQGMRFVEQYF
TRBV7-2	TRBJ2-1	CASTVLPGSYNEQFF
TRBV3-1/TRBV3-2	TRBJ2-1	CASSFRLGGASYNEQFF
TRBV5-6	TRBJ2-5	CASSQANGETQYF
TRBV28	TRBJ2-3	CASYDRVSDTQYF
TRBV5-4	TRBJ2-3	CASSRTSGSTDTQYF
TRBV29-1	TRBJ2-5	CSGPGHQPPETQYF
TRBV5-1	TRBJ2-3	CASSLTSGRGVGTDTQYF
TRBV30	TRBJ1-2	CAWDQTELGGYTF
TRBV19	TRBJ1-5	CASSRGDPNQPQHF
TRBV7-9	TRBJ2-3	CASSPGTSFLDTQYF
TRBV5-1	TRBJ1-1	CASSSSGGAAEAFF
TRBV28	TRBJ1-2	CASSLNHLTGSNYGYTF
TRBV19	TRBJ2-7	CAAGLAGGSPYEQYF